The clone carrying this T cell receptor (beta chain) was seen a handful of times. The antigen remains unidentified. The data were obtained in a study of human T cells and chemical hapten exposure. Study summary: Largely, small differences in pooled library volume made per-sample TCR yields vary.

The study's library attached unique molecular identifiers to single cDNA molecules. Under the authors' procedure: There were a median of around 96,000 TCRs per sample, with a range from about 23,224 to 690,600. MiXCR, run by TCRdb on the RACE reads, gives a single entry per CDR3 protein. What appears here as the V and J calls and clone size reflects TCRdb's work, not the paper's. The table lists fewer than 85,000 distinct CDR3 sequences, around 9.3% of them singletons. Study conclusions and caveats: DPC sensitization left the count of TCRs above 1 in 1000 unchanged.

The germline V and J ends were trimmed by 6 bases and 0 bases, with 2 bases remaining between them. CDR3 length: 11 residues. The time point was: healthy volunteer bleed at 6 weeks. RNA extraction used unfractionated whole blood as the source of total RNA. This rearrangement joins TRBV12-3 or TRBV12-4 to TRBJ2-5; no clear D gene. This TCR came from a female donor in good health. Some clones in this sample may be carry-over from other donors' samples. Material: whole blood. The CDR3 spells CASSDQETQYF. DNA for the CDR3: TGTGCCAGCAGCGACCAAGAGACCCAGTACTTC.